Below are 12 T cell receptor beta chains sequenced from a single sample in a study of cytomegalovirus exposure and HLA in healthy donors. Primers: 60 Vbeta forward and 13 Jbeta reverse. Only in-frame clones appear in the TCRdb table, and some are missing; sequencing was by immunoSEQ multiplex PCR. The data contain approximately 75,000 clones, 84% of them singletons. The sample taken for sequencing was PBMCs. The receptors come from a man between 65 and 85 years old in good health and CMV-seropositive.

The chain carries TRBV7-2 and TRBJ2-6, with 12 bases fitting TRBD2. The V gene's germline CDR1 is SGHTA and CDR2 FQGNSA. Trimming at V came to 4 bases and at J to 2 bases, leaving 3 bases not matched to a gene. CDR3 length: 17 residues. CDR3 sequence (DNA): TGTGCCAGCAGCTCGTCTAGCGGGGGGGCTGGGGCCAACGTCCTGACTTTC. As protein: CASSSSSGGAGANVLTF.

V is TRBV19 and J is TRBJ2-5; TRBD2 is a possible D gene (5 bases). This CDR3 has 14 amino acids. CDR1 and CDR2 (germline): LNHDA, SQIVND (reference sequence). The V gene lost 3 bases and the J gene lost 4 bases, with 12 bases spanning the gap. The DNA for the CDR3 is TGTGCCAGTAGTATCGGGATGATGGGAGAGACCCAGTACTTC. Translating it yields CASSIGMMGETQYF.

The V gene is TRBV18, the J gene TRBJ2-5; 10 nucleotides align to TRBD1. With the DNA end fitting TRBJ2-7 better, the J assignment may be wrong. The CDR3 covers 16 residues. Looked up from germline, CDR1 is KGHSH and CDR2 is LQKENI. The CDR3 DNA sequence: TGTGCCAGCTCACCACTAGGACAGGGGGGATCCTACGAGCAGTACTTC. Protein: CASSPLGQGGSYEQYF.

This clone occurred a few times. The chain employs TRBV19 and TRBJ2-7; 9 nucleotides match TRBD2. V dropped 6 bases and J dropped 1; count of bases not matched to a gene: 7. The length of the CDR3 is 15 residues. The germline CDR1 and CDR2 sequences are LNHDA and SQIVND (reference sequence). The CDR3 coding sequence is TGTGCCAGTAGGTCCGGGACTAGCCTTTCCTACGAGCAGTACTTC. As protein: CASRSGTSLSYEQYF.

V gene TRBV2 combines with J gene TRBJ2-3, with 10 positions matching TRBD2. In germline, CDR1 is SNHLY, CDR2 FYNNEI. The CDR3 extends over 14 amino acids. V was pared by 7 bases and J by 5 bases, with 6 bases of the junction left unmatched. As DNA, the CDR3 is TGTGCCAGCAAGCGGGAGGGAGCTAGAGATACGCAGTATTTT. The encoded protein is CASKREGARDTQYF.

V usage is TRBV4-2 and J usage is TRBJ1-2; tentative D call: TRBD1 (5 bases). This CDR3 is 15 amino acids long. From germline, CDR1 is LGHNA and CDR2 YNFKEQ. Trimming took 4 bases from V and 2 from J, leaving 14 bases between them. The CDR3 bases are TGTGCCAGCAGCCCCGGAGGGACGGGGAACTATGGCTACACCTTC. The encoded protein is CASSPGGTGNYGYTF.

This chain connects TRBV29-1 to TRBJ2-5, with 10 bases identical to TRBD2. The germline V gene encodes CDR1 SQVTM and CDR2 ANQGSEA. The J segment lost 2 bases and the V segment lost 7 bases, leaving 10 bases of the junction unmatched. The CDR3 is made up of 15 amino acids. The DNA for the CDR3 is TGCAGCGGCGTGCTTAGCGGGGGGCCTCAAGAGACCCAGTACTTC. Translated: CSGVLSGGPQETQYF. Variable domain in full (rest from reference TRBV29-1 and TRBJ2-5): SAVISQKPSRDICQRGTSLTIQCQVDSQVTMMFWYRQQPGQSLTLIATANQGSEATYESGFVIDKFPISRPNLTFSTLTVSNMSPEDSSIYLCSGVLSGGPQETQYFGPGTRLLVL.

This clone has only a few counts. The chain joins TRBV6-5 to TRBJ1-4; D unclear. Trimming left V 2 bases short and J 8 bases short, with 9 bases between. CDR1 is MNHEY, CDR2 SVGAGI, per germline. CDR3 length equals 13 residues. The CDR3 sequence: CASSYRVREKLFF. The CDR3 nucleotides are TGTGCCAGCAGTTACCGGGTTAGGGAAAAACTGTTTTTT.

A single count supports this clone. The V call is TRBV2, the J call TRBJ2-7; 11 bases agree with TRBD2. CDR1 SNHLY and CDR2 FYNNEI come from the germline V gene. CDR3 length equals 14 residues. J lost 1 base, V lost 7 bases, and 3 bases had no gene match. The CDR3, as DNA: TGTGCCAGCACCGGGACTAGCGGATCCTACGAGCAGTACTTC. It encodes CASTGTSGSYEQYF.

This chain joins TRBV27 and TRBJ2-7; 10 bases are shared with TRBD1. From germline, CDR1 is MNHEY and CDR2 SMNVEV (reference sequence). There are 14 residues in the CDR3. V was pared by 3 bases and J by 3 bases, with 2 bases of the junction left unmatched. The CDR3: CASSFGQGVYEQYF. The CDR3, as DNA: TGTGCCAGCAGTTTCGGACAGGGGGTCTACGAGCAGTACTTC.

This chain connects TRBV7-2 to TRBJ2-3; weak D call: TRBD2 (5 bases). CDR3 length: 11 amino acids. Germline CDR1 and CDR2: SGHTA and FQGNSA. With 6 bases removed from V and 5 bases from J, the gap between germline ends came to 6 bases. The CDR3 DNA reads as TGTGCCAGCAGTGAGGGAGATACGCAGTATTTT. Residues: CASSEGDTQYF.

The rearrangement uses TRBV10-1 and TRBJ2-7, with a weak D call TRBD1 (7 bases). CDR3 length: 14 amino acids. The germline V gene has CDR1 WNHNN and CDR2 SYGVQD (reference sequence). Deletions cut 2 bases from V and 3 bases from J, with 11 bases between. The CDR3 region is CASSEHQGGYEQYF. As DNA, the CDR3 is TGCGCCAGCAGTGAGCATCAGGGGGGCTACGAGCAGTACTTC.